This T cell receptor beta chain was recorded in a study of T cells in Graves' hyperthyroidism and ophthalmopathy. Overall study findings and caveats: The majority of expanded thyroid clonotypes above 0.001 also appeared in blood.

Germline V gene data show CDR1 as DFQATT and CDR2 as SNEGSKA (reference sequence). The V and J ends lost 5 bases and 6 bases respectively, with 11 bases between them. The CDR3 is 11 amino acids. Researchers amplified the TCR beta CDR3 regions from RNA transcripts. Researchers ran a first-round RT-PCR on the TCR CDR3 using the HTBI primer set. MiXCR was run by TCRdb on the multiplex PCR reads, yielding one entry per CDR3 protein. Among fewer than 250,000 distinct CDR3 sequences, around 26% were seen once, and the ten largest hold roughly 32%. A word on this clonotype: Its antigen remains unknown.

The chain is built from TRBV20-1 and TRBJ2-7; TRBD2 might be the D (6 bases). Sample: blood. The receptor's source is a woman aged 40 to 49 with Graves' ophthalmopathy. Here the CDR3 DNA reads TGCAGTGCTGACTCCGGGGGCGAGCAGTACTTC. Translated: CSADSGGEQYF.